This T cell receptor (beta chain) was sequenced in a study of cytomegalovirus exposure and HLA in healthy donors. Regarding the study as a whole: Analyses of presence and absence presupposed an approximately uniform sequencing depth across donors.

Regarding this clone: Its target is not known. The junction differs from germline at one of its ends, possibly a read error.

PCR amplification relied on 60 Vbeta primers (plus 13 Jbeta primers). Measured with immunoSEQ multiplex PCR; TCRdb has only the in-frame clones, and not every one. The sample has around 200,000 clones, about four fifths seen once. The germline gives CDR1 SEHNR, CDR2 FQNEAQ (reference sequence). The CDR3 has 16 amino acids. The J gene is TRBJ1-2, the V gene TRBV7-9, with 7 bases matching TRBD1. The specimen sequenced was PBMCs. The TCR comes from a middle-aged man in good health and CMV-seronegative. In DNA form, the CDR3 reads TGTTCCAGCAGCTCTCCGGGGGGGACAGATAACTATGGCTACACCTTC. Encoded protein: CSSSSPGGTDNYGYTF.